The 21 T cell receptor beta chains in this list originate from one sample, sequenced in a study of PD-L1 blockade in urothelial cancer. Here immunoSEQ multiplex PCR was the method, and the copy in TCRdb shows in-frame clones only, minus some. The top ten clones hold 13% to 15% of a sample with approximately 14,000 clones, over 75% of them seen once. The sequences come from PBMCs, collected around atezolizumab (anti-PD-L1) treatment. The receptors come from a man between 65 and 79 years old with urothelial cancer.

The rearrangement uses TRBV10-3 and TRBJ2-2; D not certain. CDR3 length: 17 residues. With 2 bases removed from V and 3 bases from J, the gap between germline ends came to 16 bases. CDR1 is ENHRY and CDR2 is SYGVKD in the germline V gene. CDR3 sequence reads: CAISEEDTLRHTGELFF. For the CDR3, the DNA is TGTGCCATCAGTGAGGAAGACACTTTAAGACACACCGGGGAGCTGTTTTTT.

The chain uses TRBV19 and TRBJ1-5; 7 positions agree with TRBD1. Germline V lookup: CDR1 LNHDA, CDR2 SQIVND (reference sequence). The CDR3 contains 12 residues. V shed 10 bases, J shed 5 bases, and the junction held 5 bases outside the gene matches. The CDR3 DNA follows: TGTGCCACCACAGGGGACTATCAGCCCCAGCATTTT. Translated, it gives CATTGDYQPQHF.

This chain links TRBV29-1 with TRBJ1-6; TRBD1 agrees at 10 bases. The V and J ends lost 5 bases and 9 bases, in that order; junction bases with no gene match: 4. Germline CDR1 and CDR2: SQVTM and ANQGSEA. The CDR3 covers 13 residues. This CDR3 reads CSVRRDRGSPLHF. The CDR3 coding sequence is TGCAGCGTTAGACGGGACAGGGGTTCACCCCTCCACTTT.

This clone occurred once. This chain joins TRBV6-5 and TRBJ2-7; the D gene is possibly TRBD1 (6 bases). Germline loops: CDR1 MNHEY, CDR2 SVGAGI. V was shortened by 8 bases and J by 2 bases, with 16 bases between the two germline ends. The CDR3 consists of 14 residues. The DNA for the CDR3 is TGTGCCAGCGGACCGTACAGGGAAACCTACGAGCAGTACTTC. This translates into CASGPYRETYEQYF.

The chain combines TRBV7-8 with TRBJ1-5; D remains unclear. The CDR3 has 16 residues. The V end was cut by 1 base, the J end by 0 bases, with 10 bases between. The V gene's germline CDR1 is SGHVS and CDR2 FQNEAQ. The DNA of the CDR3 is TGTGCCAGCAGCTTAGTCACCGGGTATAGCAATCAGCCCCAGCATTTT. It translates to CASSLVTGYSNQPQHF.

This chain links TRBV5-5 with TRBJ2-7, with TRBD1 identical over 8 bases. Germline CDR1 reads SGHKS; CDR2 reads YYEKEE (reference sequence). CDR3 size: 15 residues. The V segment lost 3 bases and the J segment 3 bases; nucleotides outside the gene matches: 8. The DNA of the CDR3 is TGTGCCAGCAGCTGGGCACAGGGGGTCGGCTACGAGCAGTACTTC. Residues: CASSWAQGVGYEQYF.

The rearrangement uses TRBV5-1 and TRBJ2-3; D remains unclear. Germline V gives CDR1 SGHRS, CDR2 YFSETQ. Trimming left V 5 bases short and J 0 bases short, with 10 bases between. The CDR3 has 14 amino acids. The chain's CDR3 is CASRAISSTDTQYF. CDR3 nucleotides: TGCGCCAGCAGGGCAATTTCTAGCACAGATACGCAGTATTTT.

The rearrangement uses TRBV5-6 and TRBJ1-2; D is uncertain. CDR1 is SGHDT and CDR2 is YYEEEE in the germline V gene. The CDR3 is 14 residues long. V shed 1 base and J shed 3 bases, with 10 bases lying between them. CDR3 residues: CASSLRGSDYGYTF. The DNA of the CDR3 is TGTGCCAGCAGCTTGAGAGGGTCGGACTATGGCTACACCTTC.

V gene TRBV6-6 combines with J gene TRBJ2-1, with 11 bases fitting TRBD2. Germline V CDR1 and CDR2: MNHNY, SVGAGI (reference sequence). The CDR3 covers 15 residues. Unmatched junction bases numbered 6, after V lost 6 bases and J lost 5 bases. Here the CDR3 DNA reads TGTGCCAGCAGCCACGGACTAGCGGGTAACAATGAGCAGTTCTTC. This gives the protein CASSHGLAGNNEQFF.

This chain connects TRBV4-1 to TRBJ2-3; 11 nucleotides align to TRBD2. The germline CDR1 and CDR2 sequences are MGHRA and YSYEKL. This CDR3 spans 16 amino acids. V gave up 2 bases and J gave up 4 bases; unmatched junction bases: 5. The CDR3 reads CASSQHGTSGADTQYF. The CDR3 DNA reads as TGCGCCAGCAGCCAACACGGGACTAGCGGAGCAGATACGCAGTATTTT.

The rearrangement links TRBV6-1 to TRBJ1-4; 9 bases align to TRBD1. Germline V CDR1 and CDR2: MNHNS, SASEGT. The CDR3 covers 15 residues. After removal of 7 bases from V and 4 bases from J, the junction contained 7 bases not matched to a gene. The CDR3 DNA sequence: TGTGCCAGCATCCGAACAGGGGGCTTTAATGAAAAACTGTTTTTT. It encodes CASIRTGGFNEKLFF.

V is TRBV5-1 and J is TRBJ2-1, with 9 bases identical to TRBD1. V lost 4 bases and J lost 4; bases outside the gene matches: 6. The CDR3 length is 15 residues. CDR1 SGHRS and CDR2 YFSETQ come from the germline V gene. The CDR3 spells CASSGTGGKYNEQFF. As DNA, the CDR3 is TGCGCCAGCAGCGGAACAGGGGGCAAATACAATGAGCAGTTCTTC.

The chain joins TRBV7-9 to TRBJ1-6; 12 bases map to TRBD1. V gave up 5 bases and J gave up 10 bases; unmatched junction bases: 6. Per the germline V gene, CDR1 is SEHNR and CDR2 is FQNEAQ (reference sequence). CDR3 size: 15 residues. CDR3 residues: CASSQTGTGGSPLHF. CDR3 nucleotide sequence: TGTGCCAGCAGCCAAACCGGGACAGGGGGCTCACCCCTCCACTTT.

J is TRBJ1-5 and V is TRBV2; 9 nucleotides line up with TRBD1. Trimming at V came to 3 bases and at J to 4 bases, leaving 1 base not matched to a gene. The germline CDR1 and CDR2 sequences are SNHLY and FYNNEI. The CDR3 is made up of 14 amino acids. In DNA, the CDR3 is TGTGCCAGCAGTGAGGGACAGGGAAATCAGCCCCAGCATTTT. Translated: CASSEGQGNQPQHF.

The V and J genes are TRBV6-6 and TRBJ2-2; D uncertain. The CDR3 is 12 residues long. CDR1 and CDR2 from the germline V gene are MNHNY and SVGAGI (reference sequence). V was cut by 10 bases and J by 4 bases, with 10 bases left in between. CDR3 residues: CAIKQTTGELFF. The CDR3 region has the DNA TGTGCCATCAAACAAACCACCGGGGAGCTGTTTTTT.

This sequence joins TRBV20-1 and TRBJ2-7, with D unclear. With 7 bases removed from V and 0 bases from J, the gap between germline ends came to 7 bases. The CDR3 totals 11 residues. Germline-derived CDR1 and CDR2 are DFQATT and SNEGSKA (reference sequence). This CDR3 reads CSVGNSYEQYF. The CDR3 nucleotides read TGCAGTGTGGGCAACTCCTACGAGCAGTACTTC.

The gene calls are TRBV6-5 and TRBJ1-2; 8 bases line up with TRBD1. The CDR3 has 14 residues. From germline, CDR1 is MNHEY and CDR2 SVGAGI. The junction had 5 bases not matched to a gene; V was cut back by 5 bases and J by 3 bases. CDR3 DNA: TGTGCCAGCAGTGAAGACAGGGGCCACTATGGCTACACCTTC. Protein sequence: CASSEDRGHYGYTF.

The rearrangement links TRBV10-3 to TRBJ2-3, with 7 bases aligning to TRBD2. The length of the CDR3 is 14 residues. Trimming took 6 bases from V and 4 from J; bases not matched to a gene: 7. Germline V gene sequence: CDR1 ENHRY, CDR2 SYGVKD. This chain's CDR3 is CAIRGGEMADTQYF. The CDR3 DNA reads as TGTGCCATCAGGGGGGGGGAAATGGCAGATACGCAGTATTTT.

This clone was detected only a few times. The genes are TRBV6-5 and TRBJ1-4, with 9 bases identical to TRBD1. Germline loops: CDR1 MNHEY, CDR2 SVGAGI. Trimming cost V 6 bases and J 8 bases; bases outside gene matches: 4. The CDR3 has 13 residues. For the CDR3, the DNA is TGTGCCAGCAGACCACAGGGGGCAGAAAAACTGTTTTTT. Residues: CASRPQGAEKLFF.

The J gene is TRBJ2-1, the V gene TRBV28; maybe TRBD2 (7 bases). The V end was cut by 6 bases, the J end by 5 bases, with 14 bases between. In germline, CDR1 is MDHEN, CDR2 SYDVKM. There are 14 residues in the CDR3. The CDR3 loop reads CASSFRGANNEQFF. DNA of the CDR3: TGTGCCAGCAGCTTCCGGGGGGCAAACAATGAGCAGTTCTTC.

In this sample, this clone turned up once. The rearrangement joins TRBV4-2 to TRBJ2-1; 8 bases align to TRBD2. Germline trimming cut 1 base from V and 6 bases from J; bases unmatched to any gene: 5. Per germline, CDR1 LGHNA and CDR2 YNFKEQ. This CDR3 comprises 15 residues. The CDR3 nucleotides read TGTGCCAGCAGCCAAGGCGCGGGGGGCTCCAATGAGCAGTTCTTC. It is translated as CASSQGAGGSNEQFF.